These 16 T cell receptor beta chains were sequenced from one sample in a study of beta chain features in type 1 diabetes. The investigators reverse transcribed all of the isolated RNA, so they sequenced expressed TCRB transcripts. Clones were read by immunoSEQ multiplex PCR, and TCRdb kept only the in-frame ones, dropping some. The repertoire holds 200,000 to 300,000 clones, 68% seen once, with approximately 0.053% in the top ten. The sequenced material came from naive CD4+ T cells from blood. All receptors derive from a man aged 25-40 years in good health.

The chain links TRBV30 to TRBJ1-5; TRBD1 matches at 7 bases. With 2 bases clipped from V and 7 bases from J, the junction kept 5 bases outside the gene matches. CDR1 is GTSNPN, CDR2 SVGIG, per germline (reference sequence). The CDR3 is made up of 13 amino acids. CDR3 sequence reads: CAWSTQGGQPQHF. For the CDR3, the DNA is TGTGCCTGGAGTACGCAGGGGGGCCAGCCCCAGCATTTT. Filled out from reference TRBV30 and TRBJ1-5, the complete variable domain reads SQTIHQWPATLVQPVGSPLSLECTVEGTSNPNLYWYRQAAGRGLQLLFYSVGIGQISSEVPQNLSASRPQDRQFILSSKKLLLSDSGFYLCAWSTQGGQPQHFGDGTRLSIL.

The CDR3 coding sequence is TGTGCCAGCACGCGCCCTAGCGCTGCTACAGATACGCAGTATTTT. The encoded protein is CASTRPSAATDTQYF. The genes are TRBV18 and TRBJ2-3; possible D gene TRBD2, 6 bases. V gave up 8 bases and J gave up 3 bases, with 18 bases separating them. In germline, CDR1 is KGHSH, CDR2 LQKENI. The CDR3 consists of 15 residues. Variable domain in full (rest from reference TRBV18 and TRBJ2-3): NAGVMQNPRHLVRRRGQEARLRCSPMKGHSHVYWYRQLPEEGLKFMVYLQKENIIDESGMPKERFSAEFPKEGPSILRIQQVVRGDSAAYFCASTRPSAATDTQYFGPGTRLTVL.

The V and J genes are TRBV7-2 and TRBJ2-3, with 7 bases identical to TRBD2. Trimming at V came to 6 bases and at J to 2 bases, leaving 5 bases not matched to a gene. The CDR3 runs 14 residues. Germline CDR1 SGHTA, CDR2 FQGNSA. The CDR3 nucleotides read TGTGCCAGCAGACCTAGCGGTTACACAGATACGCAGTATTTT. It specifies CASRPSGYTDTQYF.

This chain connects TRBV5-4 to TRBJ2-2, with 7 positions matching TRBD2. The germline gives CDR1 SGHNT, CDR2 YYREEE (reference sequence). CDR3 length: 15 residues. The trim removed 4 bases at V and 3 bases at J, leaving 6 bases unmatched. The CDR3 sequence is CASSRDYLDTGELFF. DNA for the CDR3: TGTGCCAGCAGCAGGGACTACCTAGACACCGGGGAGCTGTTTTTT.

This clone was seen a single time. The chain employs TRBV7-2 and TRBJ1-2; D call uncertain. This CDR3 is built from 12 residues. Trimming took off 5 bases at V and 7 bases at J, with 11 bases between the two ends. CDR1 is SGHTA and CDR2 is FQGNSA in the germline V gene. This CDR3 is CASSPGQAGYTF. CDR3 sequence (DNA): TGTGCCAGCAGCCCGGGCCAGGCTGGCTACACCTTC.

This clone has more than one count but fewer than ten. The chain couples TRBV9 to TRBJ2-5; D gene unclear. Trimming pared 2 bases from V and 1 base from J, leaving 9 bases between. The germline V gene has CDR1 SGDLS and CDR2 YYNGEE. The length of the CDR3 is 14 residues. The CDR3 spells CASSVSLIQETQYF. CDR3 coding DNA: TGTGCCAGCAGCGTGAGTCTGATCCAAGAGACCCAGTACTTC.

The chain combines TRBV10-3 with TRBJ2-7; 8 bases align to TRBD1. CDR1 and CDR2 from the germline V gene are ENHRY and SYGVKD. V gave up 10 bases and J gave up 7 bases; unmatched junction bases: 15. This CDR3 comprises 14 residues. CDR3 DNA: TGTGCCACCAAAGCTGGACAGGGTGCATGGGAGCAGTACTTC. It encodes CATKAGQGAWEQYF.

V is TRBV30 and J is TRBJ1-2, with 9 bases aligning to TRBD1. Germline V gene data show CDR1 as GTSNPN and CDR2 as SVGIG (reference sequence). J lost 6 bases, V lost 1 base, and 6 bases had no gene match. This CDR3 has 14 residues. In nucleotides, the CDR3 is TGTGCCTGGAGTGGCCCCGGGACAGGGCATGGCTACACCTTC. It is translated as CAWSGPGTGHGYTF.

This clone was seen only a few times. The rearrangement uses TRBV30 and TRBJ2-3, with 10 bases identical to TRBD2. Germline V gene lookup returns CDR1 GTSNPN and CDR2 SVGIG (reference sequence). V was pared by 7 bases and J by 3 bases, with 4 bases of the junction left unmatched. The CDR3 totals 13 residues. Here the CDR3 DNA reads TGTGCCTCACTAGCGGGGAAAACAGATACGCAGTATTTT. This encodes CASLAGKTDTQYF.

This clone has more than one count but fewer than ten. The J gene is TRBJ2-7, the V gene TRBV30, with D maybe TRBD2 (5 bases). Germline-derived CDR1 and CDR2 are GTSNPN and SVGIG (reference sequence). V was clipped by 2 bases and J by 11 bases, with 22 bases between them. The CDR3 loop spans 14 amino acids. This CDR3 reads CAWSPGRGRRDKYF. The CDR3, as DNA: TGTGCCTGGAGTCCCGGACGGGGTCGGAGAGATAAGTACTTC. The whole variable domain, remainder taken from reference TRBV30 and TRBJ2-7, is SQTIHQWPATLVQPVGSPLSLECTVEGTSNPNLYWYRQAAGRGLQLLFYSVGIGQISSEVPQNLSASRPQDRQFILSSKKLLLSDSGFYLCAWSPGRGRRDKYFGPGTRLTVT.

This chain joins TRBV30 and TRBJ1-2; D is ambiguous. Germline-derived CDR1 and CDR2 are GTSNPN and SVGIG (reference sequence). CDR3 length: 14 amino acids. Trimming shortened V by 7 bases and J by 6 bases, and 21 bases separated the two germline ends. CDR3 protein: CASFPRPSRDGYTF. CDR3 bases: TGTGCCTCGTTCCCCAGACCTTCTCGTGATGGCTACACCTTC. The complete variable domain, with remaining parts taken from reference TRBV30 and TRBJ1-2, reads SQTIHQWPATLVQPVGSPLSLECTVEGTSNPNLYWYRQAAGRGLQLLFYSVGIGQISSEVPQNLSASRPQDRQFILSSKKLLLSDSGFYLCASFPRPSRDGYTFGSGTRLTVV.

The rearrangement uses TRBV5-1 and TRBJ2-1; TRBD2 matches at 12 bases. This CDR3 has 17 amino acids. V dropped 4 bases and J dropped 4; count of bases not matched to a gene: 9. Germline-derived CDR1 and CDR2 are SGHRS and YFSETQ. The CDR3 sequence is CASSTWTSGTTYNEQFF. For the CDR3, the DNA is TGCGCCAGCAGCACGTGGACTAGCGGGACCACTTACAATGAGCAGTTCTTC. The full variable domain, its missing parts supplied by reference TRBV5-1 and TRBJ2-1, is KAGVTQTPRYLIKTRGQQVTLSCSPISGHRSVSWYQQTPGQGLQFLFEYFSETQRNKGNFPGRFSGRQFSNSRSEMNVSTLELGDSALYLCASSTWTSGTTYNEQFFGPGTRLTVL.

This chain uses TRBV15 with TRBJ2-1; maybe TRBD1 (5 bases). Germline V CDR1 and CDR2: LNHNV, YYDKDF (reference sequence). The length of the CDR3 is 16 residues. V was shortened by 5 bases and J by 2 bases, with 16 bases between the two germline ends. CDR3 bases: TGTGCCACCAGCCGACCCGGCGCAGGGACCTACAATGAGCAGTTCTTC. Translated: CATSRPGAGTYNEQFF.

V is TRBV30 and J is TRBJ2-1; D is perhaps TRBD2 (6 bases). The CDR3 is 16 residues long. The V gene's germline CDR1 is GTSNPN and CDR2 SVGIG (reference sequence). The V and J ends lost 2 bases and 1 base respectively, with 15 bases between them. CDR3 loop: CAWSSPRETSYNEQFF. CDR3 nucleotides: TGTGCCTGGAGTTCTCCCCGGGAGACGTCCTACAATGAGCAGTTCTTC.

The table lists this clone with a few counts. The CDR3 reads CSVAGQVTDTQYF. CDR3 sequence (DNA): TGCAGCGTTGCGGGACAGGTAACAGATACGCAGTATTTT. The chain has TRBV29-1 and TRBJ2-3, with 8 bases identical to TRBD1. V gave up 4 bases and J gave up 3 bases; unmatched junction bases: 3. CDR3 length: 13 amino acids. Germline V gives CDR1 SQVTM, CDR2 ANQGSEA.

V and J are TRBV29-1 and TRBJ2-1; 7 bases map to TRBD2. Germline CDR1 reads SQVTM; CDR2 reads ANQGSEA. Losses at the gene ends were 8 bases for V and 4 bases for J; bases not matched to a gene: 11. CDR3 size: 14 residues. The CDR3 is CSFTPSGKYNEQFF. CDR3 in DNA: TGCAGCTTCACACCCAGCGGGAAATACAATGAGCAGTTCTTC.